A single sample is the source of the 18 T cell receptor beta chains below, sequenced in a study of OX40 agonist ivuxolimab in advanced cancers. Only in-frame clones appear in the TCRdb table, and some are missing; sequencing was by immunoSEQ multiplex PCR. The sample holds about 49,000 clones, about 79% seen once. Sequencing was performed on CD4+ or CD8+ T cells sorted from blood, taken in a trial of the OX40 agonist ivuxolimab. The receptors derive from an adult with an advanced solid tumor such as melanoma, head and neck, liver or kidney cancer.

This chain connects TRBV5-5 to TRBJ2-1; D gene ambiguous. Trimming cost V 4 bases and J 6 bases, with 8 bases left between them. The germline gives CDR1 SGHKS, CDR2 YYEKEE (reference sequence). CDR3 length: 12 residues. In DNA form, the CDR3 reads TGTGCCAGCAGCGCGGACGCCAATGAGCAGTTCTTC. This sequence encodes CASSADANEQFF.

The DNA for the CDR3 is TGTGCCAGCAGTCGGTGGGACTCCTACGAGCAGTACTTC. Encoded protein: CASSRWDSYEQYF. The gene calls are TRBV5-4 and TRBJ2-7; D remains ambiguous. In germline, CDR1 is SGHNT, CDR2 YYREEE (reference sequence). CDR3 length: 13 amino acids. Trimming shortened V by 5 bases and J by 0 bases, and 9 bases separated the two germline ends.

This clone was seen a single time. This chain joins TRBV4-1 and TRBJ1-1; no clear D gene. V was pared by 0 bases and J by 4 bases, with 9 bases between. CDR1 MGHRA and CDR2 YSYEKL come from the germline V gene. This CDR3 spans 14 amino acids. CDR3 protein: CASSQDEESTEAFF. Here the CDR3 DNA reads TGCGCCAGCAGCCAAGATGAAGAGAGCACTGAAGCTTTCTTT.

The chain employs TRBV5-1 and TRBJ2-7; possibly TRBD1 or TRBD2 for D (6 bases each). This CDR3 is 13 amino acids long. V dropped 6 bases and J dropped 4 bases, with 14 bases sitting between them. Germline loops: CDR1 SGHRS, CDR2 YFSETQ. The CDR3 DNA is TGCGCCAGCACCCCGGGGGCAACGTACGAGCAGTACTTC. It yields the protein CASTPGATYEQYF.

The chain links TRBV19 to TRBJ2-1; D may match TRBD1 or TRBD2 (5 bases each). The V gene lost 5 bases and the J gene lost 2 bases, with 13 bases spanning the gap. The CDR3 is made up of 15 amino acids. Germline CDR1 reads LNHDA; CDR2 reads SQIVND (reference sequence). The DNA for the CDR3 is TGTGCCAGTAGTTCGGGGCAGGGTACCTACAATGAGCAGTTCTTC. Translated, it gives CASSSGQGTYNEQFF.

The chain links TRBV19 to TRBJ2-3; 7 positions match TRBD1. Germline V gene sequence: CDR1 LNHDA, CDR2 SQIVND (reference sequence). There are 14 residues in the CDR3. Trimming removed 5 bases from V and 4 bases from J; junction bases left unmatched: 6. The CDR3 region is CASSAKQGSDTQYF. CDR3 coding DNA: TGTGCCAGTAGTGCGAAACAGGGGTCAGATACGCAGTATTTT.

As for this clone: One end of the junction is discordant with germline, which a read error may explain. This chain links TRBV6-5 with TRBJ1-1, with unresolved D. Germline-derived CDR1 and CDR2 are MNHEY and SVGAGI. CDR3 length: 13 residues. The CDR3 sequence is CASRSGEPTGAFF. The CDR3 region has the DNA TGTGCCAGTCGGTCGGGCGAACCCACTGGAGCTTTCTTT.

The CDR3 reads CASSLRLAVYNEQFF. The CDR3 DNA reads as TGTGCCAGCAGCTTGCGGCTAGCGGTGTACAATGAGCAGTTCTTC. The V and J genes are TRBV5-5 and TRBJ2-1; TRBD2 agrees at 7 bases. V lost 1 base, J lost 4 bases, and 5 bases stayed unmatched. The CDR3 covers 15 residues. Germline CDR1 SGHKS, CDR2 YYEKEE (reference sequence).

This clone was recorded a few times. The chain uses TRBV11-2 and TRBJ2-2, with D maybe TRBD1 (5 bases). Trimming shortened V by 5 bases and J by 7 bases, and 11 bases separated the two germline ends. Germline CDR1 SGHAT, CDR2 FQNNGV. The CDR3 sequence is 13 residues long. The CDR3 here is CASSARTFGELFF. The CDR3 DNA reads as TGTGCCAGCAGCGCCCGGACATTCGGGGAGCTGTTTTTT.

V is TRBV2 and J is TRBJ2-3; TRBD2 matches at 9 bases. There are 14 residues in the CDR3. The trim removed 8 bases at V and 1 base at J, leaving 4 bases unmatched. CDR1 and CDR2 (germline): SNHLY, FYNNEI. Here the CDR3 DNA reads TGTGCCAGCGAGACTAGCGGTGGCACAGATACGCAGTATTTT. It codes for CASETSGGTDTQYF.

This clone has just a few counts. V usage is TRBV10-3 and J usage is TRBJ1-3; D not certain. The V gene's germline CDR1 is ENHRY and CDR2 SYGVKD. Trimming removed 6 bases at V and 0 bases at J, with 9 bases between. The CDR3 totals 14 residues. The CDR3 loop reads CAIRADRSGNTIYF. The CDR3, as DNA: TGTGCCATCAGGGCAGATCGCTCTGGAAACACCATATATTTT.

This clone has only one observation. The chain uses TRBV5-4 and TRBJ2-3; maybe TRBD2 (6 bases). This CDR3 spans 15 amino acids. V was clipped by 0 bases and J by 6 bases, with 14 bases between them. Germline V gene sequence: CDR1 SGHNT, CDR2 YYREEE (reference sequence). CDR3 in DNA: TGTGCCAGCAGCTTGGCCCTGGGGAGGTCTGATACGCAGTATTTT. Translation: CASSLALGRSDTQYF.

The chain recombines TRBV2 with TRBJ1-1; tentatively, D is TRBD1 (6 bases). V gave up 7 bases and J gave up 1 base, with 13 bases separating them. This CDR3 spans 14 amino acids. The V gene's germline CDR1 is SNHLY and CDR2 FYNNEI. The chain's CDR3 is CASILTGQNTEAFF. The CDR3 region has the DNA TGTGCCAGCATCCTGACAGGCCAGAACACTGAAGCTTTCTTT.

The gene calls are TRBV11-2 and TRBJ1-1; unclear D gene. Germline V CDR1 and CDR2: SGHAT, FQNNGV. This CDR3 contains 13 residues. V was trimmed by 2 bases and J by 0 bases, leaving 4 bases between them. CDR3 region: CASSLSVNTEAFF. The DNA of the CDR3 is TGTGCCAGCAGCTTATCAGTGAACACTGAAGCTTTCTTT.

The rearrangement joins TRBV4-3 to TRBJ2-7; 8 bases map to TRBD1. Germline trimming cut 0 bases from V and 2 bases from J; bases unmatched to any gene: 3. The CDR3 runs 15 residues. Germline assignment: CDR1 LGHNA and CDR2 YSLEER. The DNA for the CDR3 is TGCGCCAGCAGCCAAGAAGCAGGGGGCCCCTACGAGCAGTACTTC. This codes for CASSQEAGGPYEQYF.

This sequence joins TRBV30 and TRBJ2-7, with D possibly matching TRBD1 (5 bases). The CDR3 totals 14 residues. The germline V and J ends were trimmed by 0 bases and 1 base, with 10 bases remaining between them. Germline assignment: CDR1 GTSNPN and CDR2 SVGIG (reference sequence). The DNA for the CDR3 is TGTGCCTGGAGTGTAGGGGCAGGATCCTACGAGCAGTACTTC. Its protein is CAWSVGAGSYEQYF.

This clone was counted between two and nine times. This chain links TRBV4-1 with TRBJ2-1, with TRBD2 as a possible D gene (5 bases). This CDR3 spans 16 amino acids. V lost 5 bases and J 0 bases, leaving 14 bases between the germline ends. Germline assignment: CDR1 MGHRA and CDR2 YSYEKL. The chain's CDR3 is CASSNTRDSSYNEQFF. The CDR3 nucleotides are TGCGCCAGCAGCAATACTAGGGATAGCTCCTACAATGAGCAGTTCTTC.

The chain links TRBV19 to TRBJ1-3; 11 bases fit TRBD1. From germline, CDR1 is LNHDA and CDR2 SQIVND (reference sequence). The length of the CDR3 is 16 residues. Unmatched junction bases numbered 10, after V lost 5 bases and J lost 7 bases. In DNA form, the CDR3 reads TGTGCCAGTAGTCCAATGACCGGGGACAGGGGGAACACCATATATTTT. Protein product: CASSPMTGDRGNTIYF.